This T cell receptor (beta chain) was documented in a study of radiation and T cells in renal cell carcinoma. Overall study: Nephrectomy followed 15 Gy stereotactic body radiation by 4 weeks. Study-level points and caveats: Pretreatment tumor biopsies were lacking, so baseline clonotypes are unknown. Top tumor clonotypes rose in blood 2 weeks post-radiation, then contracted.

CDR1 is MNHEY, CDR2 SVGAGI, per germline. The CDR3 is 15 residues long. The germline V and J ends were trimmed by 4 bases and 0 bases, with 7 bases remaining between them. Sample time point: blood 2 weeks post-SBRT. The treatment denotes: 15 Gy SBRT to primary tumor, nephrectomy 4 weeks later. The tumor was a clear cell renal cell carcinoma. In regard to this clone: No antigen is known for it.

TCRdb's table, derived via immunoSEQ multiplex PCR, lists solely in-frame clones and lacks some. The repertoire consists of about 130,000 clones, with around four fifths occurring once and the leading ten covering approximately 2%. This chain joins TRBV6-5 and TRBJ2-6; D is ambiguous. The TCR was taken from a woman aged 55-69 years with renal cell carcinoma. The starting material was blood, obtained from a patient whose treatment included radiotherapy and nephrectomy. CDR3 coding DNA: TGTGCCAGCAGTTTTGATCTCTCTGGGGCCAACGTCCTGACTTTC. This translates into CASSFDLSGANVLTF.